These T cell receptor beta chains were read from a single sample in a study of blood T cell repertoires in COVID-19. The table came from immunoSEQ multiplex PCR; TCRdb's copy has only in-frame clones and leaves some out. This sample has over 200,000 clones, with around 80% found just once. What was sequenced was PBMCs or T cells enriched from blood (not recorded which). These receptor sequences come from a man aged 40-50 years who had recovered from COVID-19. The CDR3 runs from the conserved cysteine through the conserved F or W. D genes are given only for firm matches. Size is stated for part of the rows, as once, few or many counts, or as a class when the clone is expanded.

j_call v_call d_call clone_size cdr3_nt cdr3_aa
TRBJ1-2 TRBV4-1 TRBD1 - TGCGCCAGCAGCCAAGGAGGACAGGGACTCTATGGCTACACCTTC CASSQGGQGLYGYTF
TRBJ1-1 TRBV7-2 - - TGTGCCAGCAGCCCTCACCCACAGGGTTGGACTGAAGCTTTCTTT CASSPHPQGWTEAFF
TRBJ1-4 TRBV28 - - TGTGCCAGCAGTTTGAGCGTGGAAAAACTGTTTTTT CASSLSVEKLFF
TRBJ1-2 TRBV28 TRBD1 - TGTGCCAGCACCCCCGGGACAGCTAACTATGGCTACACCTTC CASTPGTANYGYTF
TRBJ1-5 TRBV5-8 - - TGTGCCAGCAGCTTGGGCGCCGGCAATCAGCCCCAGCATTTT CASSLGAGNQPQHF
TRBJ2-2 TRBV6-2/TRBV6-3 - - TGTGCCAGCAGTTACGGGGGGACGAACACCGGGGAGCTGTTTTTT CASSYGGTNTGELFF
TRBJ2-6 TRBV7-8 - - TGTGCCAGCAGCCCACAGGTGGCCGGGGCCAACGTCCTGACTTTC CASSPQVAGANVLTF
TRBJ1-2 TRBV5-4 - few TGTGCCAGCAGCCCACAAGGGGATCTGAGTGGCTACACCTTC CASSPQGDLSGYTF
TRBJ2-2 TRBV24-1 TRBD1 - TGTGCCACCAGTGATCCTGACAGGGGAGCGAACACCGGGGAGCTGTTTTTT CATSDPDRGANTGELFF
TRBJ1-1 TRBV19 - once TGTGCCAGTAGTAGGGGGGTCGGACGCACTGAAGCTTTCTTT CASSRGVGRTEAFF
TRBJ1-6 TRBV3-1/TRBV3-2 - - TGTGCCAGCAGCCAGGAGCGCGCCCGGGGTCACAATTCACCCCTCCACTTT CASSQERARGHNSPLHF
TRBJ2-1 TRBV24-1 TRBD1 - TGTGCCACCAGTGACCCGAAAGGGACAGGGCCTTGGGGTGAGCAGTTCTTC CATSDPKGTGPWGEQFF
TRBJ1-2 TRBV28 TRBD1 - TGTGCCAGCAGTTTAGCAGGGGGACCTAACTATGGCTACACCTTC CASSLAGGPNYGYTF
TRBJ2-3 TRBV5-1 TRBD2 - TGCGCCAGCAGCCAGGGAGGGGTCACAGATACGCAGTATTTT CASSQGGVTDTQYF
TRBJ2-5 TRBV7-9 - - TGTGCCAGCAGCTTAGTGTTGGGGCCCCTTGAGGAGACCCAGTACTTC CASSLVLGPLEETQYF
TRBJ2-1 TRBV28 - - TGTGCCAGCAGGGAAGGGGGTGGTGGAAATGAGCAGTTCTTC CASREGGGGNEQFF
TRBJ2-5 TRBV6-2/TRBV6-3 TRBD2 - TGTGCCAGCAGCGTTGACCCGCGGGGGGCCCAGTACTTC CASSVDPRGAQYF
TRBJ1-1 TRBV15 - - TGTGCCACCAGCAGTCCGGCAGGGAACACTGAAGCTTTCTTT CATSSPAGNTEAFF
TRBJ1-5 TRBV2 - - TGTGCCAGCAGCTTCCCGGAGTCTAATCAGCCCCAGCATTTT CASSFPESNQPQHF
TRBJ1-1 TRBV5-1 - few TGCGCCAGCAGCGTAGAAGACACAGGGACCGAAGCTTTCTTT CASSVEDTGTEAFF